Shown below are 15 T cell receptor beta chains from a single sample sequenced in a study of Ad26.COV2.S vaccination and SARS-CoV-2 variants. Treatment described: around 19 received Ad26.COV2.S at low or high dose, single or two shots; several received placebo; per-sample allocation not given. Day 63 after the first injection of vaccine or placebo was the sampling time. Here immunoSEQ multiplex PCR was the method, and the copy in TCRdb shows in-frame clones only, minus some. The table lists some 290,000 clones, approximately 86% of them singletons. The sample in question was peripheral blood, obtained in a trial of Ad26.COV2.S vaccine versus placebo. The receptors come from a person aged 18 to 65 who received the Ad26.COV2.S COVID-19 vaccine or a placebo.

The chain recombines TRBV5-4 with TRBJ1-4; 9 bases agree with TRBD1. V lost 2 bases, J lost 7 bases, and 6 bases stayed unmatched. CDR3 length: 15 residues. The germline V gene has CDR1 SGHNT and CDR2 YYREEE (reference sequence). In DNA form, the CDR3 reads TGTGCCAGCAGCTTAAACAGGGGGCAGGGTGAAAAACTGTTTTTT. It translates to CASSLNRGQGEKLFF.

V is TRBV16 and J is TRBJ2-7; D may be TRBD1 (5 bases). Trimming removed 2 bases at V and 3 bases at J, with 8 bases between. Germline CDR1 and CDR2: KGHSY and FQNENV. CDR3 length: 13 residues. The CDR3 DNA is TGTGCCAGCAGCCAAATAAGGGGCTACGAGCAGTACTTC. It is translated as CASSQIRGYEQYF.

V is TRBV7-2 and J is TRBJ2-3, with a possible D match to TRBD1 (5 bases). Trimming removed 4 bases from V and 5 bases from J, with 16 bases in between. The length of the CDR3 is 15 residues. The germline CDR1 and CDR2 sequences are SGHTA and FQGNSA. The CDR3 sequence is CASSSDTLWGDTQYF. The CDR3 DNA reads as TGTGCCAGCAGCTCGGACACCCTCTGGGGAGATACGCAGTATTTT.

The V gene is TRBV6-2 or TRBV6-3, the J gene TRBJ1-6, with no clear D. CDR1 and CDR2 from the germline V gene are MNHEY and SVGEGT. Trimming cost V 6 bases and J 14 bases, with 14 bases left between them. The CDR3 runs 12 residues. Here the CDR3 DNA reads TGTGCCAGCAGCTTCGCCTTAGGGTCCCTCCACTTT. Translated, it gives CASSFALGSLHF.

This clone is a singleton in its sample. The rearrangement uses TRBV6-5 and TRBJ1-2, with 8 bases identical to TRBD1. Unmatched junction bases numbered 5, after V lost 7 bases and J lost 4 bases. This CDR3 region has 13 residues. Germline V CDR1 and CDR2: MNHEY, SVGAGI. CDR3 nucleotides: TGTGCCAGCAAAACAGGGGGATCCTATGGCTACACCTTC. Its protein is CASKTGGSYGYTF.

Here the CDR3 DNA reads TGCGCCAGCAGCCAAGTCGGTCGGGCAGAAAGCTCCTACGAGCAGTACTTC. Translating it yields CASSQVGRAESSYEQYF. This rearrangement joins TRBV4-1 to TRBJ2-7; D unclear. CDR1 and CDR2 (germline): MGHRA, YSYEKL. The CDR3 covers 17 residues. The ends were cut back, 1 base at V and 0 bases at J, with 16 bases in the middle.

The chain employs TRBV12-5 and TRBJ2-3, with TRBD2 identical over 9 bases. Germline-derived CDR1 and CDR2 are LGHNT and FRNRAP. The length of the CDR3 is 16 residues. J was trimmed by 5 bases and V by 4 bases; bases with no gene match: 10. CDR3 protein: CASGSGGGAGRDTQYF. CDR3 nucleotides: TGTGCTAGTGGTTCCGGCGGGGGGGCAGGGAGAGATACGCAGTATTTT.

This chain joins TRBV7-8 and TRBJ1-2; 7 bases map to TRBD1. The CDR3 sequence is 15 residues long. The V and J ends lost 8 bases and 3 bases, in that order; junction bases with no gene match: 12. Germline V lookup: CDR1 SGHVS, CDR2 FQNEAQ. CDR3 nucleotides: TGTGCCAGCTTCGATTACAGGGGATGGGACTATGGCTACACCTTC. This sequence encodes CASFDYRGWDYGYTF.

This clone has a handful of counts. The chain combines TRBV5-1 with TRBJ1-4; 7 nucleotides align to TRBD1. CDR1 and CDR2 (germline): SGHRS, YFSETQ. The J segment lost 7 bases and the V segment lost 5 bases, leaving 14 bases of the junction unmatched. The CDR3 covers 16 residues. In DNA, the CDR3 is TGCGCCAGCAGTCCGGCGTCAGGGGGAAGGTTTGAAAAACTGTTTTTT. Encoded protein: CASSPASGGRFEKLFF.

The CDR3 loop reads CASSSSGGAKNIQYF. The CDR3 DNA reads TGTGCCAGCAGCTCCAGCGGGGGGGCCAAAAACATTCAGTACTTC. The V gene is TRBV7-9, the J gene TRBJ2-4; TRBD2 matches 9 bases. This CDR3 contains 15 residues. Trimming took 4 bases from V and 1 from J; bases not matched to a gene: 2. Germline V gene lookup returns CDR1 SEHNR and CDR2 FQNEAQ (reference sequence).

The chain combines TRBV28 with TRBJ2-1; 8 bases match TRBD1. V lost 5 bases and J lost 10; bases outside the gene matches: 13. CDR1 MDHEN and CDR2 SYDVKM come from the germline V gene. The CDR3 sequence is 15 residues long. This CDR3 is CASSPGGARFNEQFF. CDR3 coding DNA: TGTGCCAGCAGTCCAGGGGGCGCCAGGTTTAACGAGCAGTTCTTC.

This chain connects TRBV11-3 to TRBJ2-3; 9 bases match TRBD1. Germline CDR1 is SGHNT and CDR2 is YENEEA. V lost 5 bases to trimming and J lost 1 base; unmatched junction nucleotides: 10. The CDR3 consists of 17 residues. CDR3 nucleotide sequence: TGTGCCAGCAGCCCGGACAGGGGTCAGGCGGGCACAGATACGCAGTATTTT. The encoded protein is CASSPDRGQAGTDTQYF.

The genes are TRBV2 and TRBJ2-1; TRBD2 agrees at 7 bases. CDR3 length: 13 residues. Germline CDR1 reads SNHLY; CDR2 reads FYNNEI. After removal of 3 bases from V and 7 bases from J, the junction contained 3 bases not matched to a gene. CDR3 in amino acids: CASSDGLVNEQFF. The CDR3 DNA is TGTGCCAGCAGTGACGGACTAGTAAATGAGCAGTTCTTC.

The rearrangement joins TRBV5-1 to TRBJ1-5; D is ambiguous. The V gene's germline CDR1 is SGHRS and CDR2 YFSETQ. The length of the CDR3 is 14 residues. V was pared by 0 bases and J by 4 bases, with 8 bases between. The CDR3 sequence: CASSLEGGNQPQHF. CDR3 in DNA: TGCGCCAGCAGCTTGGAGGGAGGGAATCAGCCCCAGCATTTT.

Details on this clone: Distinct nucleotide sequences in the sample also encode this CDR3. The chain combines TRBV30 with TRBJ1-3; D is unclear. With 0 bases removed from V and 0 bases from J, the gap between germline ends came to 6 bases. The CDR3 is made up of 14 amino acids. CDR1 and CDR2 from the germline V gene are GTSNPN and SVGIG (reference sequence). The CDR3 loop is CAWSVWGSGNTIYF. In DNA form, the CDR3 reads TGTGCCTGGAGTGTATGGGGCTCTGGAAACACCATATATTTT. Full variable domain (remainder filled in from reference TRBV30 and TRBJ1-3): SQTIHQWPATLVQPVGSPLSLECTVEGTSNPNLYWYRQAAGRGLQLLFYSVGIGQISSEVPQNLSASRPQDRQFILSSKKLLLSDSGFYLCAWSVWGSGNTIYFGEGSWLTVV.